Below, 17 T cell receptor beta chains from the same sample are listed, as sequenced in a study of radiotherapy plus CTLA-4 blockade in lung cancer. Generated by immunoSEQ multiplex PCR, the TCRdb table keeps only in-frame clones and is missing some. The sample contains roughly 98,000 clones, about 80% of which appear only once. Sequences were derived from peripheral blood, sampled from a patient treated with radiotherapy plus ipilimumab. These receptor sequences come from a human donor with non-small cell lung cancer that progressed on radiotherapy plus ipilimumab.

This clone was seen only once. The chain joins TRBV20-1 to TRBJ2-1; no definite D call. CDR1 is DFQATT, CDR2 SNEGSKA, per germline (reference sequence). V was shortened by 3 bases and J by 10 bases, with 7 bases between the two germline ends. CDR3 length: 10 residues. CDR3 DNA sequence: TGCAGTGCTAGTTTGAGCGAGCAGTTCTTC. This gives the protein CSASLSEQFF.

The sample holds a few counts of this clone. The CDR3: CASSEERGAYEQYF. CDR3 sequence (DNA): TGTGCCAGCAGTGAGGAAAGGGGGGCCTACGAGCAGTACTTC. The chain links TRBV25-1 to TRBJ2-7, with D possibly being TRBD1 or TRBD2 (6 bases each). The V end was cut by 3 bases, the J end by 2 bases, with 11 bases between. The CDR3 loop spans 14 amino acids. The germline V gene has CDR1 MGHDK and CDR2 SYGVNS.

The chain is built from TRBV19 and TRBJ1-5; 7 bases align to TRBD1. Trimming took 3 bases from V and 2 from J; bases not matched to a gene: 7. This CDR3 contains 16 residues. CDR1 and CDR2 from the germline V gene are LNHDA and SQIVND (reference sequence). This chain's CDR3 is CASSIGGTVGNQPQHF. CDR3 nucleotide sequence: TGTGCCAGTAGTATTGGGGGGACAGTCGGCAATCAGCCCCAGCATTTT.

This chain uses TRBV15 with TRBJ1-1, with a weak D call TRBD1 (5 bases). Trimming took 0 bases from V and 4 from J, leaving 12 bases between them. Germline CDR1 and CDR2: LNHNV and YYDKDF (reference sequence). This CDR3 contains 15 residues. This CDR3 is CATSRDSAGSTEAFF. DNA of the CDR3: TGTGCCACCAGCAGAGATTCCGCAGGGAGCACTGAAGCTTTCTTT.

This clone was observed a few times. The chain recombines TRBV5-1 with TRBJ2-2; D is uncertain. V lost 0 bases and J 1 base, leaving 4 bases between the germline ends. This CDR3 contains 14 residues. Germline assignment: CDR1 SGHRS and CDR2 YFSETQ. CDR3 loop: CASSLEGNTGELFF. The CDR3 bases are TGCGCCAGCAGCTTGGAAGGGAACACCGGGGAGCTGTTTTTT. The whole variable domain, remainder taken from reference TRBV5-1 and TRBJ2-2, is KAGVTQTPRYLIKTRGQQVTLSCSPISGHRSVSWYQQTPGQGLQFLFEYFSETQRNKGNFPGRFSGRQFSNSRSEMNVSTLELGDSALYLCASSLEGNTGELFFGEGSRLTVL.

The rearrangement joins TRBV2 to TRBJ2-4; D is undetermined. Germline values: CDR1 SNHLY, CDR2 FYNNEI. The CDR3 is 14 residues long. The ends were cut back, 3 bases at V and 1 base at J, with 7 bases in the middle. CDR3 coding DNA: TGTGCCAGCAGTGACGGAAGGGCCAAAAACATTCAGTACTTC. It encodes CASSDGRAKNIQYF.

This clone was seen only once. The genes are TRBV29-1 and TRBJ1-1; D is possibly TRBD1 (5 bases). The germline CDR1 and CDR2 sequences are SQVTM and ANQGSEA. This CDR3 is 11 amino acids long. The V end lost 4 bases, the J end lost 5 bases, and 8 bases lay between the germline ends. CDR3 in DNA: TGCAGCGTTGGGGGGTGGACTGAAGCTTTCTTT. As protein: CSVGGWTEAFF.

This clone has only one observation. This sequence joins TRBV30 and TRBJ1-2, with TRBD1 matching 8 bases. The J segment lost 7 bases and the V segment lost 5 bases, leaving 9 bases of the junction unmatched. Per the germline V gene, CDR1 is GTSNPN and CDR2 is SVGIG (reference sequence). The CDR3 consists of 13 residues. CDR3 nucleotide sequence: TGTGCCTGGGAGACCGGGACAGGTATTGGCTACACCTTC. Its translation is CAWETGTGIGYTF.

This chain links TRBV4-2 with TRBJ2-7; TRBD1 is a possible D gene (6 bases). Germline CDR1 and CDR2: LGHNA and YNFKEQ. Trimming left V 6 bases short and J 3 bases short, with 15 bases between. This CDR3 is 14 amino acids long. The CDR3 sequence is CASSPREGGYEQYF. CDR3 DNA sequence: TGTGCCAGCAGTCCCAGGGAAGGGGGCTACGAGCAGTACTTC.

The chain combines TRBV19 with TRBJ2-6, with a tentative D call TRBD2 (5 bases). The CDR3 length is 13 residues. Looked up from germline, CDR1 is LNHDA and CDR2 is SQIVND (reference sequence). V was pared by 4 bases and J by 4 bases, with 5 bases between. The CDR3 is CASSTGGANVLTF. The DNA of the CDR3 is TGTGCCAGTAGTACGGGAGGGGCCAACGTCCTGACTTTC.

The chain is built from TRBV21-1 and TRBJ1-5; the table's D call, TRBD1, was not checked against the DNA. TRBV21-1 is annotated as a pseudogene. The CDR3 runs to 14 residues. For the CDR3, the DNA is TGTGCCAGCAGCGCAACAGGTAGCAATCAGCCCCAGCATTTT. Its translation is CASSATGSNQPQHF.

This chain joins TRBV13 and TRBJ2-1, with 8 bases fitting TRBD1. Germline CDR1 is PRHDT and CDR2 is FYEKMQ (reference sequence). The CDR3 runs 18 residues. The ends lost 4 bases at V and 0 bases at J; junction bases unmatched: 11. CDR3 DNA: TGTGCCAGCAGCTCCAATCACGGACAGGGTAGCTCCTACAATGAGCAGTTCTTC. Translating it yields CASSSNHGQGSSYNEQFF. Based on the CDR3 plus reference TRBV13 and TRBJ2-1, the full variable domain is AAGVIQSPRHLIKEKRETATLKCYPIPRHDTVYWYQQGPGQDPQFLISFYEKMQSDKGSIPDRFSAQQFSDYHSELNMSSLELGDSALYFCASSSNHGQGSSYNEQFFGPGTRLTVL.

The genes are TRBV28 and TRBJ1-6, with 7 bases identical to TRBD1. CDR3 length equals 13 residues. Germline V CDR1 and CDR2: MDHEN, SYDVKM. With V trimmed by 6 bases and J by 7 bases, 3 bases remained unmatched. As DNA, the CDR3 is TGTGCCAGCAGCGACAGGGTAAATTCACCCCTCCACTTT. This translates into CASSDRVNSPLHF. The whole variable domain, filled in from reference TRBV28 and TRBJ1-6, reads DVKVTQSSRYLVKRTGEKVFLECVQDMDHENMFWYRQDPGLGLRLIYFSYDVKMKEKGDIPEGYSVSREKKERFSLILESASTNQTSMYLCASSDRVNSPLHFGNGTRLTVT.

CDR3 sequence: CASSPRASGGSGYF. The CDR3 DNA sequence: TGTGCCAGCAGTCCTCGGGCTAGCGGGGGCTCGGGGTATTTT. The J gene is TRBJ2-3, the V gene TRBV28; 10 nucleotides align to TRBD2. V lost 5 bases to trimming and J lost 14 bases; unmatched junction nucleotides: 13. Germline-derived CDR1 and CDR2 are MDHEN and SYDVKM. The CDR3 is 14 amino acids.

The chain employs TRBV7-8 and TRBJ2-1; no reliable D call. Germline loops: CDR1 SGHVS, CDR2 FQNEAQ. CDR3 length: 11 amino acids. V lost 7 bases and J lost 10, with 11 bases in between. This CDR3 is CASTDLSEQFF. As DNA, the CDR3 is TGTGCCAGCACCGACCTATCGGAGCAGTTCTTC.

Comment on this clone: An end of the junction differs from the germline gene, which may be a read error. The rearrangement joins TRBV7-8 to TRBJ2-3; 9 bases line up with TRBD2. Germline loops: CDR1 SGHVS, CDR2 FQNEAQ. This CDR3 region has 15 residues. The CDR3 loop is CASSLGARFGGGENF. In nucleotides, the CDR3 is TGTGCCAGCAGCTTAGGGGCAAGATTTGGCGGGGGGGAAAATTTT.

V is TRBV28 and J is TRBJ1-6; D is ambiguous. This CDR3 has 16 residues. The V and J ends lost 6 bases and 8 bases respectively, with 20 bases between them. Per the germline V gene, CDR1 is MDHEN and CDR2 is SYDVKM. The CDR3 DNA follows: TGTGCCAGCAGCTCACCGGGCCAAGGATTGGATTCACCCCTCCACTTT. Residues: CASSSPGQGLDSPLHF.